Reported below is one T cell receptor (beta chain). The junction does not match germline at one end; this may be a read error. The entry originates in a study of tumor and adjacent non-tumor tissue in lung cancer. A modified ARM-PCR protocol with three rounds of nested PCR amplified TCRbeta. TCRdb redid the calling of the multiplex PCR reads with MiXCR, one entry per CDR3 protein. The data contain fewer than 100,000 distinct CDR3 sequences, about 82% of them singletons. Germline CDR1 MNHNY, CDR2 SVGAGI (reference sequence). This CDR3 spans 12 amino acids. This sample's RNA came from whole unsorted tissue. The normal lung tissue was taken more than 3 cm from the tumor edge.

The sequenced material came from distant non-tumor lung tissue. This chain connects TRBV6-6 to TRBJ1-2; weak D call: TRBD1 (6 bases). The TCR sequence derives from a man in his 60s with non-small cell lung cancer. This CDR3 reads CASAGQNYGYAF. For the CDR3, the DNA is TGTGCCAGCGCGGGACAAAACTATGGTTACGCCTTC.